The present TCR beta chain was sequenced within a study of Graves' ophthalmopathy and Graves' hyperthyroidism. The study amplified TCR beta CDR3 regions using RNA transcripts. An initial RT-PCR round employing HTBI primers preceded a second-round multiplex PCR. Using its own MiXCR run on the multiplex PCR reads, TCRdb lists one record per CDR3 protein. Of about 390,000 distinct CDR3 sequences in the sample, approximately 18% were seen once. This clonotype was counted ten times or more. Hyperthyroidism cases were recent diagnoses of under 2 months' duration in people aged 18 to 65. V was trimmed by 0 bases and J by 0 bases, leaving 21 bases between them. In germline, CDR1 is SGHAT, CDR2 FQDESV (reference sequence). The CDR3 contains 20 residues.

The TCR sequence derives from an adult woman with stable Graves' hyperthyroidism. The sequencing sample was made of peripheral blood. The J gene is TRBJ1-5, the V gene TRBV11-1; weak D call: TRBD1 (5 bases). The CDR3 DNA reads TGTGCCAGCAGCTTAGCCAGGTCAAATAGGGGATCATATAGCAATCAGCCCCAGCATTTT. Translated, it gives CASSLARSNRGSYSNQPQHF.